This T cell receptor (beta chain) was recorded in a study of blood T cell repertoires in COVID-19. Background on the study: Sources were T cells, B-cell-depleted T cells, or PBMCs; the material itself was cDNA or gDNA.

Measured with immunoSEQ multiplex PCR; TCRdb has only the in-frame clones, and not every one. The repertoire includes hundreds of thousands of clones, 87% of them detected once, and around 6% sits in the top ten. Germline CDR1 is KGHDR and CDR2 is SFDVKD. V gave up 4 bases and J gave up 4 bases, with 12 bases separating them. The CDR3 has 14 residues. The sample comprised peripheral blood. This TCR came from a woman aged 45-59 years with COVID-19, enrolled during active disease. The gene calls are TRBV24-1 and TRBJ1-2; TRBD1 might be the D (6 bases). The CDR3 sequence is CATSDQDRFYGYTF. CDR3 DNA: TGTGCCACCAGTGACCAGGACAGATTCTATGGCTACACCTTC.